This is a list of T cell receptor beta chains from one sample in a study of cytomegalovirus exposure and HLA in healthy donors. Assay used: immunoSEQ multiplex PCR; TCRdb lists only in-frame clones, some missing. Among 100,000 or so clones listed, 75% to 90% were seen once. Sequenced material: PBMCs. The receptors shown here come from a man aged 25 to 40 in good health and CMV-seropositive. Both conserved end residues are trimmed from each CDR3. A D gene is named only where the DNA matches it firmly.

d_gene | v_gene | CDR3aa
. | TRBV2 | ASSGGGATEAF
. | TRBV7-2 | ASSLTAGNQPQH
. | TRBV27 | ASTSPGDHEQY
. | TRBV6-1 | ASRLQDEQY
. | TRBV5-1 | ASSLAAGGRNIQY
TRBD2 | TRBV9 | ASSVGLIAGVNEQF
. | TRBV30 | AWSIESNNYGYT
. | TRBV6-5 | ASRVGTGKTQY
TRBD1 | TRBV7-2 | ASSFQFGTGQETQY
. | TRBV6-4 | ASSDMSIGTSTLNQPQH
TRBD1 | TRBV27 | ASSLSRTGNYGYT
. | TRBV7-9 | ASSELEVRNEKLF
. | TRBV27 | ASSFNSGELF
. | TRBV10-3 | AISESGLDNEQF
. | TRBV18 | ASSQQGTNEKLF
TRBD1 | TRBV11-1 | ASSLERQGDTEAF
TRBD1 | TRBV5-1 | ASSPQTGSGETQY
TRBD1 | TRBV5-6 | ASSQGQQGQPQH
TRBD1 | TRBV5-1 | ASSFDRDTSYNSPLH
. | TRBV12-5 | ASGPGEGRGYT
TRBD1 | TRBV10-3 | AISERDRGANTEAF
. | TRBV19 | ASSSLGGMNTEAF
. | TRBV14 | ASSQGPGGF
TRBD1 | TRBV27 | ASSLSVTGGHNEQF
. | TRBV13 | ASSLSPGSVAYYT
TRBD2 | TRBV5-1 | ASGDPFGGGARNEQF
TRBD1 | TRBV19 | ASRTALPEGQGYHYEQY
. | TRBV5-1 | ASRGETDTQY
TRBD1 | TRBV7-8 | ASSRWGQDHNYGYT
TRBD2 | TRBV5-1 | ASSLGSSGQETQY
TRBD1 | TRBV13 | ASSWGQGAPNSGNTIY
. | TRBV5-1 | ASSLAFSTDTQY
TRBD2 | TRBV5-1 | ASSLAASGAGTQY
. | TRBV5-1 | ASSLGRHYEQY
TRBD1 | TRBV10-1 | ASSQDRGRRYWGTEAF
TRBD1 | TRBV27 | ASSPIPLLPGQRNQPQH
TRBD1 | TRBV7-8 | ASSPQTGNYGYT
TRBD1 | TRBV15 | ATSRDRGPYEQY
. | TRBV5-1 | ASSYGSSYNEQF
. | TRBV5-1 | ASSPTPGRNTEAF
. | TRBV14 | ASSQVWGSNSYNEQF
TRBD1 | TRBV11-1 | ASSLAVGQSQETQY
. | TRBV9 | ASRDSSYGYT
. | TRBV6-5 | ASMAGDNQPQH
. | TRBV9 | ASSVGLGSYEQY
TRBD1 | TRBV5-1 | ASSLEGQDTDTQY
TRBD1 | TRBV9 | ASSPRAGGGEQF
. | TRBV5-4 | AAGRGNTEAF
. | TRBV6-5 | ASSLGWGETEAF
. | TRBV5-1 | ASAGTMSSYEQY
TRBD1 | TRBV5-1 | ASSLAAGGSPGANVLT
. | TRBV4-3 | ASSQARRLGTEAF
. | TRBV5-1 | ASSPGAQTGNTEAF
. | TRBV7-9 | ASSPQDRGSYEQY
TRBD1 | TRBV7-9 | ASSSWDRQNTEAF